This is a list of T cell receptor beta chains from one sample in a study of T cell changes during pregnancy in multiple sclerosis. Generated by immunoSEQ multiplex PCR, the TCRdb table keeps only in-frame clones and is missing some. Seen here are 40,000 to 55,000 clones, 85% to 90% observed once, and the top ten hold 1.5%. The material was peripheral blood, obtained in the first trimester of pregnancy. The receptors come from a female donor in good health, enrolled as a control in a pregnancy study. The CDR3 runs from the conserved cysteine through the conserved F or W. D genes are given only for firm matches. Where a row states a size, it is once, few, many or the class of an expanded clone; other rows omit it.

v_gene,j_gene,len,abundance,d_gene,CDR3aa,CDR3nt
TRBV7-9,TRBJ1-1,13,once,.,CASSLGGLTEAFF,TGTGCCAGCAGCTTAGGAGGGCTCACTGAAGCTTTCTTT
TRBV14,TRBJ1-1,16,.,.,CASSPRRGRVGTEAFF,TGTGCCAGCAGCCCAAGGAGAGGCAGGGTGGGCACTGAAGCTTTCTTT
TRBV7-2,TRBJ1-5,15,.,.,CASSPLRGSNQPQHF,TGTGCCAGCAGCCCCCTCCGGGGAAGCAATCAGCCCCAGCATTTT
TRBV4-3,TRBJ2-1,16,.,TRBD1,CASSQDGGTGTNEQFF,TGCGCCAGCAGCCAAGATGGGGGGACAGGTACCAATGAGCAGTTCTTC
TRBV28,TRBJ1-1,15,once,.,CASSPSNRENTEAFF,TGTGCCAGCAGTCCCTCAAACAGGGAGAACACTGAAGCTTTCTTT
TRBV11-3,TRBJ2-2,15,once,TRBD2,CASSFSGSNTGELFF,TGTGCCAGCAGCTTCAGCGGGAGCAACACCGGGGAGCTGTTTTTT
TRBV7-6,TRBJ1-2,13,.,TRBD1,CASSHQGDYGYTF,TGTGCCAGCAGCCACCAGGGGGACTATGGCTACACCTTC
TRBV10-3,TRBJ2-3,16,.,TRBD2,CAISDLSGGSTDTQYF,TGTGCCATCAGTGATCTTAGCGGGGGCAGCACAGATACGCAGTATTTT
TRBV6-1,TRBJ2-3,14,.,TRBD2,CASRKAGATDTQYF,TGTGCCAGCAGAAAAGCGGGGGCGACAGATACGCAGTATTTT
TRBV9,TRBJ1-1,15,few,TRBD1,CASSDQPGQGTEAFF,TGTGCCAGCAGCGACCAACCGGGACAGGGAACTGAAGCTTTCTTT
TRBV30,TRBJ2-1,14,.,TRBD2,CAWSRTPGGNEQFF,TGTGCCTGGAGTCGCACACCGGGGGGAAATGAGCAGTTCTTC
TRBV2,TRBJ2-7,18,once,TRBD2,CASSDARLAGVSSYEQYF,TGTGCCAGCAGTGATGCCAGACTAGCGGGAGTTAGCTCCTACGAGCAGTACTTC
TRBV19,TRBJ1-6,14,.,TRBD1,CASSIPTGNSPLHF,TGTGCCAGTAGTATACCGACAGGGAATTCACCCCTCCACTTT
TRBV4-2,TRBJ1-1,14,.,.,CASSQDGVNTEAFF,TGTGCCAGCAGCCAAGACGGGGTGAACACTGAAGCTTTCTTT
TRBV5-4,TRBJ2-5,15,.,TRBD2,CASSLASGGAGTQYF,TGTGCCAGCAGCTTGGCCAGCGGGGGGGCCGGGACCCAGTACTTC
TRBV4-1,TRBJ2-5,13,.,.,CASSQDSQETQYF,TGCGCCAGCAGCCAGGACAGCCAAGAGACCCAGTACTTC
TRBV2,TRBJ1-2,14,.,TRBD1,CASTTVIQGYGYTF,TGTGCCAGCACCACCGTAATACAGGGGTATGGCTACACCTTC
TRBV6-1,TRBJ1-1,13,once,.,CASSARGNTEAFF,TGTGCCAGCAGTGCCAGGGGGAACACTGAAGCTTTCTTT
TRBV6-5,TRBJ2-2,15,.,TRBD2,CATYGLAGHTGELFF,TGTGCCACCTACGGACTAGCGGGGCACACCGGGGAGCTGTTTTTT
TRBV5-1,TRBJ1-2,14,.,TRBD1,CASSFDRAPGGYTF,TGCGCCAGCAGCTTTGACAGGGCCCCGGGCGGCTACACCTTC
TRBV29-1,TRBJ2-2,13,.,.,CSVGTMNTGELFF,TGCAGCGTCGGGACAATGAACACCGGGGAGCTGTTTTTT
TRBV13,TRBJ1-1,17,.,TRBD1,CASSLVPTRQGGTEAFF,TGTGCCAGCAGCTTAGTCCCTACCCGACAGGGAGGCACTGAAGCTTTCTTT
TRBV5-1,TRBJ2-3,16,.,TRBD2,CASSLRAGGPEDTQYF,TGCGCCAGCAGCTTGAGGGCGGGAGGGCCGGAAGATACGCAGTATTTT
TRBV5-1,TRBJ2-1,15,.,.,CASSVWATVTMTQFF,TGCGCCAGCAGCGTGTGGGCAACAGTTACAATGACGCAGTTCTTC
TRBV9,TRBJ1-1,15,.,.,CASSVGGTPNTEAFF,TGTGCCAGCAGCGTAGGGGGGACACCGAACACTGAAGCTTTCTTT
TRBV6-4,TRBJ2-3,15,.,TRBD2,CASSPTSGSTDTQYF,TGTGCCAGCAGTCCGACTAGCGGGAGCACAGATACGCAGTATTTT
TRBV5-4,TRBJ1-6,14,.,.,CASSLGDYNSPLHF,TGTGCCAGCAGCTTAGGGGACTATAATTCACCCCTCCACTTT
TRBV5-1,TRBJ2-3,13,.,TRBD1,CASSSQGENTQYF,TGCGCCAGCAGCAGTCAGGGGGAGAACACGCAGTATTTT
TRBV28,TRBJ2-1,14,.,TRBD2,CASNRLAGTNEQFF,TGTGCCAGCAATCGACTAGCGGGGACCAATGAGCAGTTCTTC
TRBV19,TRBJ2-2,15,.,TRBD1,CASSIGQGTTGELFF,TGTGCCAGTAGTATAGGACAGGGTACGACCGGGGAGCTGTTTTTT